This T cell receptor (beta chain) was identified in a study of read filtering for tumor transcriptome and immune sequencing (dated by TCRdb to about 2020). Notes on the research overall: Of the patients in the cohort, 16 to 20 were male and roughly 13 were female, and their mean age was 65.9 years, with a range of roughly 45 to 80. By revised international staging, fewer than ten patients were R-ISS I, about 15 were R-ISS II and about 7 were R-ISS III. Using the same bone marrow samples, the study compared TCR repertoires obtained by targeted immune repertoire sequencing with those obtained by bulk whole-transcriptome sequencing. One main goal was a read-filtering strategy for immune repertoire data, in particular deciding whether clonotypes backed by only one read should be removed. Per sample, about 4.05 to 11 million TCR-region mapped reads were obtained with IR-seq, compared with only about 80 to 1,400 with RNA-seq. After DNase treatment, whole-transcriptome libraries were prepared with the TruSeq RNA Access Library Prep Kit. Summary of the overall study and its limitations: Compared with RNA-seq, IR-seq captured clonotypes at much higher depth and more reliably, and a smaller IR-seq throughput was enough to identify most shared clonotypes. The sorted CD138-negative fraction was a mixed bone marrow immune population, not purified T cells. In IR-seq, single-read clonotypes were roughly 84% of clonotypes but around 3.2% of total reads; in RNA-seq they were 74.6% of clonotypes and roughly 42% of reads. Removing single-read clonotypes increased the correlation between IR-seq and RNA-seq shared clonotype proportions.

The Immunoverse kit was used to build TCR libraries from roughly 370 ng RNA, with molecular barcoded adaptors covering alpha/delta and beta/gamma chains. TCR library preparation used the same RNA that was used for transcriptome sequencing. Sequencing of TCR libraries was carried out on an Illumina HiSeq 4000 with 2 x 150 cycles. As for the original processing: TCR reads were aligned to human V, D, J and C references and assembled into CDR3 clonotypes with MiXCR, including quality filtering and error correction. Clonotype counts and gene usage diversity were analyzed with the tcR package in R. For inspection of raw mapping reads, RNA-seq reads were mapped by STAR aligner version 2.5.3a onto GRCh37 of the human genome. IR-seq fastq files were randomly downsampled with Seqtk 1.3 to test the effect of sequencing depth on detected clonotypes. TCRdb reprocessed the public reads (quality trimming at Q25 with fastp, clone calling with MiXCR) and kept in-frame beta chains. All rows with the same CDR3 protein become a single entry with the most common DNA and genes. The V and J calls, along with clone size, are taken from TCRdb and not from the paper's own processing. In this sample the table shows 35,000 to 40,000 distinct CDR3 sequences, around 15% of which occur a single time. The ten largest clones take up 18% of the sample.

Bone marrow was sampled from every patient at the time of active disease. Ficoll-Hypaque density gradient centrifugation was used to isolate the bone marrow mononuclear cells. Myeloma plasma cells were removed and CD138-negative cells were collected by negative selection after labeling with CD138 magnetic microbeads on a MACS separator. Purity of the isolated cells was checked by flow cytometry on an Attune NxT using CD138 antibodies. Total RNA was extracted with TRIzol reagent and quantified with a NanoDrop spectrophotometer. For each patient, paired RNA-seq and IR-seq were run on the CD138-negative bone marrow sample from that patient. The germline V gene (reference sequence) specifies DFQATT as CDR1 and SNEGSKA as CDR2. Between the V and J ends, shortened by 3 bases and 5 bases respectively, the junction contains 10 bases. The CDR3 length is 12 residues, termini included. Only the CDR3 DNA stays, 36 bases, in frame from base 1.

The sample holds many counts of this clonotype. The antigen it binds to is not known. In this CDR3 the conserved last residue, phenylalanine or tryptophan, is missing, so a read error is likely. The TCR was taken from a donor aged 40 or older with multiple myeloma. The V and J segments used are TRBV20-1 and TRBJ1-1, and perhaps TRBD1 as D gene, on 6 matching bases. The source material was a population of CD138-negative cells sorted from bone marrow. Taken with the paper, the label for cell subset or site translates to: bone marrow mononuclear cells depleted of CD138+ plasma/myeloma cells by negative magnetic selection. DNA sequence: TGCAGTGCTAGGGGGGGGCCAACTGAAGCTTTCCTT. Its amino acids are CSARGGPTEAFL.